These T cell receptor beta chains were read from a single sample in a study of beta chain features in type 1 diabetes. Generated by immunoSEQ multiplex PCR, the TCRdb table keeps only in-frame clones and is missing some. Of hundreds of thousands of clones listed, about an eighth are singletons. The sequencing input was naive CD4+ T cells from blood. The source is a woman between 18 and 30 years old in good health. Both conserved end residues are part of each CDR3. A D gene is named only where the DNA matches it firmly. Expanded clones are given a class, and other clones once, few, many or no size at all.

length | J | V | size | D | CDR3 | DNA
16 | TRBJ1-3 | TRBV29-1 | few | TRBD1 | CSVEGRGQGSGNTIYF | TGCAGCGTTGAGGGCAGGGGACAGGGCTCTGGAAACACCATATATTTT
13 | TRBJ1-6 | TRBV28 | NA | NA | CASTGGAGSPLHF | TGTGCCAGTACTGGAGGGGCAGGTTCACCCCTCCACTTT
12 | TRBJ2-1 | TRBV19 | NA | TRBD1 | CASSLTGEEQFF | TGTGCCAGTAGTTTAACAGGGGAAGAGCAGTTCTTC
14 | TRBJ2-5 | TRBV7-9 | few | NA | CASSLTPQLETQYF | TGTGCCAGCAGCCTTACCCCACAACTAGAGACCCAGTACTTC
16 | TRBJ2-5 | TRBV7-2 | few | NA | CASSFNGAGLQETQYF | TGTGCCAGCAGCTTTAATGGGGCGGGGCTCCAAGAGACCCAGTACTTC
16 | TRBJ2-1 | TRBV27 | NA | TRBD2 | CASSQGLADFYNEQFF | TGTGCCAGCAGCCAGGGACTAGCGGACTTCTACAATGAGCAGTTCTTC
15 | TRBJ2-4 | TRBV4-1 | NA | NA | CASSHQGSFKNIQYF | TGCGCCAGCAGCCACCAGGGGTCGTTCAAAAACATTCAGTACTTC
15 | TRBJ1-1 | TRBV4-1 | few | NA | CASSPNSRSYTEAFF | TGCGCCAGCAGCCCGAACTCCAGGTCTTACACTGAAGCTTTCTTT
13 | TRBJ2-1 | TRBV5-1 | NA | NA | CASSAQGYNEQFF | TGCGCCAGCAGCGCGCAGGGGTACAATGAGCAGTTCTTC
14 | TRBJ1-2 | TRBV29-1 | few | NA | CSVEKEGPNYGYTF | TGCAGCGTTGAAAAAGAAGGTCCTAACTATGGCTACACCTTC
12 | TRBJ2-3 | TRBV29-1 | few | NA | CSSGDSSDTQYF | TGCAGTTCAGGCGACTCGTCAGATACGCAGTATTTT
15 | TRBJ1-5 | TRBV5-6 | NA | NA | CASSLGGRRDQPQHF | TGTGCCAGCAGCTTGGGAGGCCGGAGGGATCAGCCCCAGCATTTT
15 | TRBJ1-1 | TRBV19 | few | NA | CATNGWGVENTEAFF | TGTGCCACCAACGGGTGGGGGGTGGAGAACACTGAAGCTTTCTTT
14 | TRBJ2-7 | TRBV5-1 | few | NA | CASSRGQMDYEQYF | TGCGCCAGCAGCCGAGGACAGATGGACTACGAGCAGTACTTC
16 | TRBJ2-7 | TRBV29-1 | NA | TRBD2 | CSVCISGRLSSYEQYF | TGCAGCGTTTGTATTAGCGGGAGATTGAGCTCCTACGAGCAGTACTTC
15 | TRBJ2-5 | TRBV5-1 | NA | NA | CASSPLGQGVETQYF | TGCGCCAGCAGCCCCCTCGGGCAGGGCGTTGAGACCCAGTACTTC
14 | TRBJ1-1 | TRBV7-3 | NA | NA | CASSLTRESAEAFF | TGTGCCAGCAGCTTAACCCGGGAAAGCGCTGAAGCTTTCTTT
14 | TRBJ2-5 | TRBV5-1 | few | NA | CASSIQGTEETQYF | TGCGCCAGCAGCATACAGGGAACTGAAGAGACCCAGTACTTC
15 | TRBJ1-1 | TRBV9 | NA | NA | CASSVGPGLVTEAFF | TGTGCCAGCAGCGTAGGCCCGGGGTTGGTCACTGAAGCTTTCTTT
13 | TRBJ2-5 | TRBV11-2 | NA | NA | CASSLVVEQTQYF | TGTGCCAGCAGCTTAGTTGTGGAGCAGACCCAGTACTTC
15 | TRBJ2-3 | TRBV7-2 | NA | NA | CASRVGGGRSDTQYF | TGTGCCAGCAGGGTGGGCGGGGGCAGGTCAGATACGCAGTATTTT
14 | TRBJ1-1 | TRBV16 | few | NA | CASANQGMNTEAFF | TGTGCCAGCGCCAACCAGGGGATGAACACTGAAGCTTTCTTT
15 | TRBJ2-3 | TRBV18 | NA | NA | CASSGRQGSTDTQYF | TGTGCCAGCTCAGGGCGTCAGGGAAGCACAGATACGCAGTATTTT
15 | TRBJ2-7 | TRBV7-2 | NA | TRBD2 | CASSPGTSGSRGQYF | TGTGCCAGCAGCCCAGGGACTAGCGGGAGTCGGGGGCAGTACTTC
14 | TRBJ1-6 | TRBV6-5 | once | NA | CASRDRRAGSPLHF | TGTGCCAGCAGGGACCGCAGGGCAGGCTCACCCCTCCACTTT
13 | TRBJ2-3 | TRBV5-4 | NA | NA | CASSRDAGDTQYF | TGTGCCAGCAGCCGGGACGCTGGGGATACGCAGTATTTT
14 | TRBJ2-3 | TRBV5-1 | few | NA | CASSLDGSTDTQYF | TGCGCCAGCAGCTTGGACGGCTCCACAGATACGCAGTATTTT
15 | TRBJ2-3 | TRBV7-2 | NA | NA | CASSSQRATTDTQYF | TGTGCCAGCAGCTCCCAGCGGGCCACCACAGATACGCAGTATTTT
13 | TRBJ1-1 | TRBV7-2 | NA | NA | CASSPNTIPEAFF | TGTGCCAGCAGCCCCAACACAATCCCTGAAGCTTTCTTT
14 | TRBJ2-5 | TRBV27 | NA | NA | CASSSHGGQETQYF | TGTGCCAGCAGTTCCCATGGGGGACAAGAGACCCAGTACTTC
13 | TRBJ2-3 | TRBV18 | NA | NA | CASSPQGTDTQYF | TGTGCCAGCTCACCTCAGGGCACAGATACGCAGTATTTT
17 | TRBJ2-5 | TRBV4-2 | NA | NA | CASSQDLPPPLGETQYF | TGTGCCAGCAGCCAAGATCTCCCCCCACCCTTGGGGGAGACCCAGTACTTC
14 | TRBJ2-1 | TRBV18 | few | NA | CASSPRGSYNEQFF | TGTGCCAGCTCACCAAGAGGGAGCTACAATGAGCAGTTCTTC
15 | TRBJ1-2 | TRBV4-1 | NA | TRBD1 | CASSRQRTGSNGYTF | TGCGCCAGCAGCCGACAAAGGACAGGGTCGAATGGCTACACCTTC
12 | TRBJ2-1 | TRBV15 | many | NA | CATSTPWSEQFF | TGTGCCACCAGCACCCCGTGGAGTGAGCAGTTCTTC
15 | TRBJ2-3 | TRBV7-9 | few | NA | CASSPGGPKGDTQYF | TGTGCCAGCAGCCCTGGGGGACCTAAAGGGGATACGCAGTATTTT
17 | TRBJ2-6 | TRBV14 | NA | TRBD1 | CASSRGQGHSGANVLTF | TGTGCCAGCAGCCGAGGACAGGGGCACTCTGGGGCCAACGTCCTGACTTTC
15 | TRBJ2-6 | TRBV9 | few | TRBD1 | CASSGQGAGANVLTF | TGTGCCAGTTCGGGACAGGGGGCTGGGGCCAACGTCCTGACTTTC
16 | TRBJ2-5 | TRBV5-4 | NA | NA | CASSRLMGGGGRTQYF | TGTGCCAGCAGCCGTCTCATGGGCGGGGGCGGCCGGACCCAGTACTTC
20 | TRBJ2-1 | TRBV14 | few | TRBD2 | CASSQRHGLAALSSYNEQFF | TGTGCCAGCAGCCAACGTCACGGACTAGCGGCTTTGAGCTCCTACAATGAGCAGTTCTTC
11 | TRBJ2-7 | TRBV25-1 | NA | NA | CASSDNYEQYF | TGTGCCAGCAGTGATAACTACGAGCAGTACTTC
13 | TRBJ2-7 | TRBV15 | NA | NA | CATSRSSLYEQYF | TGTGCCACCAGCAGAAGCAGCCTTTACGAGCAGTACTTC
14 | TRBJ1-2 | TRBV7-9 | NA | TRBD1 | CASSLGGTAYGYTF | TGTGCCAGCAGCTTAGGTGGGACAGCGTATGGCTACACCTTC
15 | TRBJ1-2 | TRBV9 | NA | NA | CASSGDIRVIDGYTF | TGTGCCAGCAGCGGAGATATCAGGGTAATCGATGGCTACACCTTC
11 | TRBJ2-5 | TRBV10-2 | NA | NA | CASGLTETQYF | TGCGCCAGTGGACTGACGGAGACCCAGTACTTC
16 | TRBJ2-3 | TRBV2 | few | TRBD2 | CASRGLADLNTDTQYF | TGTGCCAGCAGGGGACTAGCGGATTTAAACACAGATACGCAGTATTTT